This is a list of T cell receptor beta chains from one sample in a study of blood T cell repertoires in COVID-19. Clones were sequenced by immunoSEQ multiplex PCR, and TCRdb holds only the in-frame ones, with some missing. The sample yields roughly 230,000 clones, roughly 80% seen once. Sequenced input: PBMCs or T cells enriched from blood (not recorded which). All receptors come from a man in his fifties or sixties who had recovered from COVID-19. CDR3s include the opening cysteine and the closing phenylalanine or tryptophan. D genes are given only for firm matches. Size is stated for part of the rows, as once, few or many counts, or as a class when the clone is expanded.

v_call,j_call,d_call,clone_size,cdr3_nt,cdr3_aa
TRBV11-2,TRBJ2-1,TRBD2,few,TGTGCCAGCAGCTTATATGGCACCGGGACTAGCGGGACGAAGCAGTTCTTC,CASSLYGTGTSGTKQFF
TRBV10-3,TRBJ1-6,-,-,TGTGCCATCAGTGAGTCGTCAGGGTGGAATTCACCCCTCCACTTT,CAISESSGWNSPLHF
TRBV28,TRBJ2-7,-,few,TGTGCCAGCAGTTCAGTATATCGGGGGATTGGGGAGCAGTACTTC,CASSSVYRGIGEQYF
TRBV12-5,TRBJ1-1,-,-,TGTGCTAGTGGTTTGTGGGGGGAAGGCACTGAAGCTTTCTTT,CASGLWGEGTEAFF
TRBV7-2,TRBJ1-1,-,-,TGTGCCAGCAGCGTTACCGGGACACTAAATGAAGCTTTCTTT,CASSVTGTLNEAFF
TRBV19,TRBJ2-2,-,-,TGTGCCAGTAGACAGGGATGGAACACCGGGGAGCTGTTTTTT,CASRQGWNTGELFF
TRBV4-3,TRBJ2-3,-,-,TGCGCCAGCAGCCAAGTACCGAGGAATACGCAGTATTTT,CASSQVPRNTQYF
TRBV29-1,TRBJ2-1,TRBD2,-,TGCAGCGCTGGGACTAGCGGTTCCTACAATGAGCAGTTCTTC,CSAGTSGSYNEQFF
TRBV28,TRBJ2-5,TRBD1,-,TGTGCCAGCAGCAAACAGGGGTTTGGGACCCAGTACTTC,CASSKQGFGTQYF
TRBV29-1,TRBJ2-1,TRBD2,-,TGCAGCGTTGGGTCAGCGGGGGGGTCCTACAATGAGCAGTTCTTC,CSVGSAGGSYNEQFF
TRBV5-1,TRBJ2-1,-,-,TGCGCCAGCCGGCGGGCTAGCGCCTCATACAATGAGCAGTTCTTC,CASRRASASYNEQFF
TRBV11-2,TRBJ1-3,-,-,TGTGCCAGCAGCTTACAGGGGACCCTACTGACCTCTGGAAACACCATATATTTT,CASSLQGTLLTSGNTIYF
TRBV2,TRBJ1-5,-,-,TGTGCCAGCAGGATCGGGAGCGGGGGAGCTGGGGATCAGCCCCAGCATTTT,CASRIGSGGAGDQPQHF
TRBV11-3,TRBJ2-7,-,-,TGTGCCAGCAGCTTAGACCGCCAGGGCGAGCAGTACTTC,CASSLDRQGEQYF
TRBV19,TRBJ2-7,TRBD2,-,TGTGCCAGTAGTCGTGGTAGCGGGGGGTCCTACGAGCAGTACTTC,CASSRGSGGSYEQYF
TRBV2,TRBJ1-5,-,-,TGTGCCAGCACCGAAGTGCGAGTCAATCAGCCCCAGCATTTT,CASTEVRVNQPQHF
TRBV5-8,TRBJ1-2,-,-,TGTGCCAGCAGCTTAGATACAGGGAGCTCTTCATATGGCTACACCTTC,CASSLDTGSSSYGYTF
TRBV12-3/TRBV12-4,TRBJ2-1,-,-,TGTGCCAGCAGTTTTCGACAGAACAATGAGCAGTTCTTC,CASSFRQNNEQFF
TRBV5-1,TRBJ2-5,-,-,TGCGCCAGCAGCTTGGTGGGGAGCGGAGGGGAGACCCAGTACTTC,CASSLVGSGGETQYF
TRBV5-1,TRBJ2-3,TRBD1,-,TGCGCCAGCCAGGGACAGGGGGCAGGTCGGGCAGATACGCAGTATTTT,CASQGQGAGRADTQYF
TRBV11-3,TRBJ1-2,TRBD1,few,TGTGCCAGCAGCTTAATTCCAGGGACAGGCGCTTACTATGGCTACACCTTC,CASSLIPGTGAYYGYTF
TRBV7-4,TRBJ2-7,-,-,TGTGCCAGCAGCTTCTACAGGGCCCCCGAGCAGTACTTC,CASSFYRAPEQYF
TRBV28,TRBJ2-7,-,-,TGTGCCAGCAGTTCTAACAGGGCCGAGCAGTACTTC,CASSSNRAEQYF
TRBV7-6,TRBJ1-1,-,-,TGTGCCAGCAGCTTAAAGGATCGCGGGACTCAAGCTTTCTTT,CASSLKDRGTQAFF
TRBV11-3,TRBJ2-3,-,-,TGTGCCAGCAGCTTTACAGGGACCACAGATACGCAGTATTTT,CASSFTGTTDTQYF